The rows below give T cell receptor beta chains drawn from one sample of a study of cytomegalovirus exposure and HLA in healthy donors. Assay: immunoSEQ multiplex PCR; the TCRdb copy retains only in-frame clones and omits some. This table holds around 300,000 clones, roughly 90% found once. The sample consisted of PBMCs. Receptors originate from a woman aged 25 to 39 in good health and CMV-seropositive. The CDR3 runs from the conserved cysteine through the conserved F or W. D genes are given only for firm matches. For some rows the clone size is stated as once, few or many, or as a class when expanded; others skip it.

D | J | length | size | V | DNA | CDR3
. | TRBJ1-1 | 12 | few | TRBV2 | TGTGCCAGCAGTGAACTTGGGACTGAAGCTTTCTTT | CASSELGTEAFF
. | TRBJ1-4 | 14 | . | TRBV13 | TGTGCCAGCAGCTTCCAAGGGGGTGATGAAAAACTGTTTTTT | CASSFQGGDEKLFF
. | TRBJ1-2 | 23 | . | TRBV28 | TGTGCCAGCAGTTCGCAATCGGGCCCCCCGAAGTGGGACACAGGGTTTGGTGGCTATGGCTACACCTTC | CASSSQSGPPKWDTGFGGYGYTF
. | TRBJ2-6 | 14 | . | TRBV30 | TGTGCCTGGATAAAGGGTTCTGGGGCCAACGTCCTGACTTTC | CAWIKGSGANVLTF
TRBD2 | TRBJ2-3 | 15 | . | TRBV5-4 | TGTGCCAGCAGCCGGACTAGCGGGGGGGCCCTTACGCAGTATTTT | CASSRTSGGALTQYF
. | TRBJ1-5 | 13 | . | TRBV6-1 | TGTGCCAGCAGTTCTCGGGGGGAAGGGACCCAGCATTTT | CASSSRGEGTQHF
. | TRBJ1-1 | 16 | . | TRBV7-2 | TGTGCCAGCAGCCCGGGACGAGGTAGGATGAACACTGAAGCTTTCTTT | CASSPGRGRMNTEAFF
. | TRBJ1-1 | 13 | . | TRBV25-1 | TGTGCCAGCAGACCTCTGGGGAACACTGAAGCTTTCTTT | CASRPLGNTEAFF
TRBD1 | TRBJ1-5 | 15 | . | TRBV4-1 | TGCGCCAGCAGCCAAGACCGACAGGGACACCAGCCCCAGCATTTT | CASSQDRQGHQPQHF
TRBD2 | TRBJ2-5 | 14 | once | TRBV7-2 | TGTGCCAGCAGCATTAGCGGGAGAGGAGAGACCCAGTACTTC | CASSISGRGETQYF
TRBD1 | TRBJ1-1 | 16 | . | TRBV29-1 | TGCAGCGCCATTGCCGCGGGACAGGGGGCTTTGGATGAAGCTTTCTTT | CSAIAAGQGALDEAFF
TRBD1 | TRBJ2-6 | 18 | . | TRBV29-1 | TGCAGCGTCCTACCACAGGGACAGGAGAGCTCTGGGGCCAACGTCCTGACTTTC | CSVLPQGQESSGANVLTF
TRBD2 | TRBJ2-1 | 15 | many | TRBV19 | TGTGCCAGTAGTGTCGCGGGAGAGTCCTACAATGAGCAGTTCTTC | CASSVAGESYNEQFF
. | TRBJ2-7 | 11 | . | TRBV4-3 | TGCGCCAGCAGCCATGGCTACGAGCAGTACTTC | CASSHGYEQYF
TRBD2 | TRBJ2-5 | 17 | . | TRBV27 | TGTGCCAGCAGTTTATCGATGGGGCTAGCGGGGAGGGAGACCCAGTACTTC | CASSLSMGLAGRETQYF
TRBD2 | TRBJ2-7 | 15 | . | TRBV4-3 | TGCGCCAGCAGCCCGGGACTAGCGGGAGAATATGAGCAGTACTTC | CASSPGLAGEYEQYF
. | TRBJ2-7 | 16 | . | TRBV4-2 | TGTGCCAGCAGCCAAGATGTCGTCGGGACAACTCTCGAGCAGTACTTC | CASSQDVVGTTLEQYF
TRBD2 | TRBJ2-5 | 15 | . | TRBV9 | TGTGCCAGCAGTGACCGACTAGCGGGAGGAGAGACCCAGTACTTC | CASSDRLAGGETQYF
. | TRBJ1-2 | 10 | . | TRBV2 | TGTGCCGATTTTAGGTTGGGCTACACCTTC | CADFRLGYTF
TRBD1 | TRBJ1-5 | 15 | . | TRBV7-2 | TGTGCCAGCAGTTCCCGACAGGGTAGCAATCAGCCCCAGCATTTT | CASSSRQGSNQPQHF
. | TRBJ1-5 | 15 | . | TRBV9 | TGTGCCAGCAGCGGAGGGGGAGGGGGAAATCAGCCCCAGCATTTT | CASSGGGGGNQPQHF
. | TRBJ1-5 | 20 | . | TRBV10-1 | TGCGCCAGCAGTGAGTCGAGTATGAGCGGACTATCAAATAGCAATCAGCCCCAGCATTTT | CASSESSMSGLSNSNQPQHF
. | TRBJ1-3 | 13 | . | TRBV28 | TGTGCCAGCAGACAGAGCTCTGGAAACACCATATATTTT | CASRQSSGNTIYF
TRBD1 | TRBJ2-7 | 15 | . | TRBV13 | TGTGCCAGCAGCTCTTCCGGGACAGGGTACTACGAGCAGTACTTC | CASSSSGTGYYEQYF
. | TRBJ2-5 | 15 | . | TRBV7-3 | TGTGCCAGCAGCGAAACCGGGACTCAGGGGGGGACCCAGTACTTC | CASSETGTQGGTQYF
. | TRBJ1-3 | 15 | once | TRBV9 | TGTGCCAGCAGCATGGGAGTTTTAGGGGGAAACACCATATATTTT | CASSMGVLGGNTIYF
TRBD1 | TRBJ1-5 | 17 | . | TRBV28 | TGTGCCAGCAGTGGCACCCGGGACAGGGTTAGCAATCAGCCCCAGCATTTT | CASSGTRDRVSNQPQHF
TRBD2 | TRBJ2-7 | 15 | . | TRBV28 | TGTGCCAGCACCCTCGGGACTAGCGGGAGACGCGAGCAGTACTTC | CASTLGTSGRREQYF
. | TRBJ1-5 | 14 | few | TRBV30 | TGTGCCTGGACGAGGGGCAGTACTAATCAGCCCCAGCATTTT | CAWTRGSTNQPQHF
. | TRBJ2-3 | 13 | . | TRBV27 | TGTGCCAGCAGTCTGACTCGGCGAGATACGCAGTATTTT | CASSLTRRDTQYF
TRBD1 | TRBJ1-3 | 16 | . | TRBV2 | TGTGCCAGCAGTAAAGATAGGACAGGGACTGGAAACACCATATATTTT | CASSKDRTGTGNTIYF
. | TRBJ2-7 | 13 | once | TRBV19 | TGTGCCAGTAGTATGGCAGTTCCCTACGAGCAGTACTTC | CASSMAVPYEQYF
TRBD1 | TRBJ1-1 | 15 | once | TRBV19 | TGTGCCAGTAGTGGGTGGACAGGGCTGGGGACTGAAGCTTTCTTT | CASSGWTGLGTEAFF
. | TRBJ2-3 | 15 | . | TRBV7-2 | TGTGCCAGCAGCTTATACGGGAGTCTCACAGATACGCAGTATTTT | CASSLYGSLTDTQYF
. | TRBJ1-4 | 14 | . | TRBV19 | TGTGCCAGTAGTATCGGGGCAACTAATGAAAAACTGTTTTTT | CASSIGATNEKLFF
. | TRBJ2-2 | 13 | once | TRBV6-5 | TGTGCCAGCGGACCTTATCACACCGGGGAGCTGTTTTTT | CASGPYHTGELFF
TRBD2 | TRBJ2-7 | 16 | . | TRBV2 | TGTGCCAGCAGTGAAGGAAAGGGACTAGCGGACTACGAGCAGTACTTC | CASSEGKGLADYEQYF
TRBD1 | TRBJ2-1 | 13 | . | TRBV28 | TGTGCCAGCCGGGGACAGCCTTACAATGAGCAGTTCTTC | CASRGQPYNEQFF